One and the same sample provided the 32 T cell receptor beta chains below, sequenced in a study of blood T cell repertoires in COVID-19. Here immunoSEQ multiplex PCR was the method, and the copy in TCRdb shows in-frame clones only, minus some. Of 110,000 or so clones in the sample, approximately 89% are singletons; the top ten hold 5% to 6%. Sequences were obtained from peripheral blood. The source is a woman in her sixties with COVID-19, enrolled during active disease.

This clone came up a few times. The chain uses TRBV29-1 and TRBJ2-3; D is perhaps TRBD2 (6 bases). The CDR3 is 14 residues long. CDR1 and CDR2 (germline): SQVTM, ANQGSEA. Trimming took 3 bases from V and 2 from J, leaving 12 bases between them. CDR3 in DNA: TGCAGCGTTGAGATTAGCGGTGCCACAGATACGCAGTATTTT. This sequence encodes CSVEISGATDTQYF.

The genes are TRBV5-6 and TRBJ1-6; the D is unclear. This CDR3 is built from 14 residues. Germline CDR1 and CDR2: SGHDT and YYEEEE. V gave up 1 base and J gave up 8 bases, with 10 bases separating them. CDR3 nucleotide sequence: TGTGCCAGCAGCTTGCAATTTGGAGATTCACCCCTCCACTTT. Protein: CASSLQFGDSPLHF.

This chain joins TRBV6-5 and TRBJ2-1; a weak D match, TRBD2 (6 bases). This CDR3 has 15 residues. The V gene lost 10 bases and the J gene lost 4 bases, with 20 bases spanning the gap. Germline V CDR1 and CDR2: MNHEY, SVGAGI. CDR3 coding DNA: TGTGCCACCAGGCTGCGGCAGGGAGGTTACAATGAGCAGTTCTTC. This codes for CATRLRQGGYNEQFF.

The gene calls are TRBV5-1 and TRBJ2-5, with TRBD1 as a possible D gene (6 bases). Trimming took 0 bases from V and 5 from J, leaving 17 bases between them. This CDR3 has 16 amino acids. Germline V gene data show CDR1 as SGHRS and CDR2 as YFSETQ. CDR3 DNA: TGCGCCAGCAGCTTGGTCGCAGGGGAGATAGGGGAGACCCAGTACTTC. It yields the protein CASSLVAGEIGETQYF.

The chain carries TRBV5-4 and TRBJ2-1; D gene ambiguous. Germline loops: CDR1 SGHNT, CDR2 YYREEE (reference sequence). The CDR3 runs 15 residues. V was pared by 3 bases and J by 3 bases, with 13 bases between. The CDR3 DNA follows: TGTGCCAGCAGCTCCCCGACACAGAGCTACAATGAGCAGTTCTTC. Protein sequence: CASSSPTQSYNEQFF.

The V gene is TRBV28, the J gene TRBJ1-4, with D possibly TRBD1 on 6 matching bases. CDR1 and CDR2 (germline): MDHEN, SYDVKM. The CDR3 has 15 amino acids. The V gene lost 7 bases and the J gene lost 5 bases, with 17 bases spanning the gap. CDR3 loop: CASNSWGGSNEKLFF. In nucleotides, the CDR3 is TGTGCCAGCAACTCGTGGGGGGGCTCGAATGAAAAACTGTTTTTT. The entire variable domain, with the rest obtained from reference TRBV28 and TRBJ1-4, is as follows: DVKVTQSSRYLVKRTGEKVFLECVQDMDHENMFWYRQDPGLGLRLIYFSYDVKMKEKGDIPEGYSVSREKKERFSLILESASTNQTSMYLCASNSWGGSNEKLFFGSGTQLSVL.

The V gene is TRBV18, the J gene TRBJ2-3; 11 positions agree with TRBD2. Germline V gives CDR1 KGHSH, CDR2 LQKENI. V was pared by 1 base and J by 3 bases, with 9 bases of the junction left unmatched. CDR3 size: 18 residues. The CDR3 loop reads CASSPRLLAGAGTDTQYF. For the CDR3, the DNA is TGTGCCAGCTCACCACGGTTACTAGCGGGGGCCGGGACAGATACGCAGTATTTT. Using reference TRBV18 and TRBJ2-3 for the parts outside the CDR3, the full variable domain is NAGVMQNPRHLVRRRGQEARLRCSPMKGHSHVYWYRQLPEEGLKFMVYLQKENIIDESGMPKERFSAEFPKEGPSILRIQQVVRGDSAAYFCASSPRLLAGAGTDTQYFGPGTRLTVL.

The chain combines TRBV29-1 with TRBJ1-2, with 8 bases matching TRBD1. Trimming took 4 bases from V and 4 from J; bases not matched to a gene: 8. CDR1 SQVTM and CDR2 ANQGSEA come from the germline V gene. There are 14 residues in the CDR3. The chain's CDR3 is CSVGQGATSYGYTF. In nucleotides, the CDR3 is TGCAGCGTTGGGCAGGGGGCGACCTCCTATGGCTACACCTTC. Supplemented by reference TRBV29-1 and TRBJ1-2, the full variable domain reads SAVISQKPSRDICQRGTSLTIQCQVDSQVTMMFWYRQQPGQSLTLIATANQGSEATYESGFVIDKFPISRPNLTFSTLTVSNMSPEDSSIYLCSVGQGATSYGYTFGSGTRLTVV.

This sequence joins TRBV19 and TRBJ2-6; maybe TRBD1 (6 bases). Trimming took off 9 bases at V and 6 bases at J, with 18 bases between the two ends. Germline V lookup: CDR1 LNHDA, CDR2 SQIVND (reference sequence). The CDR3 loop spans 15 amino acids. For the CDR3, the DNA is TGTGCCAGCACCATGGGGGCCCGAAAGGCCAACGTCCTGACTTTC. Amino acids: CASTMGARKANVLTF.

The V call is TRBV11-2, the J call TRBJ1-1, with 7 positions matching TRBD1. The V and J ends lost 7 bases and 9 bases, in that order; junction bases with no gene match: 8. CDR1 is SGHAT and CDR2 is FQNNGV in the germline V gene. The CDR3 is 12 amino acids. The CDR3 sequence: CASTVQTGKAFF. CDR3 sequence (DNA): TGTGCCAGCACCGTACAGACAGGGAAAGCTTTCTTT.

The chain is built from TRBV5-1 and TRBJ1-1, with TRBD1 matching 11 bases. From germline, CDR1 is SGHRS and CDR2 YFSETQ. V lost 4 bases, J lost 6 bases, and 5 bases stayed unmatched. The CDR3 contains 14 residues. CDR3: CASSPDRGQAEAFF. DNA of the CDR3: TGCGCCAGCAGCCCGGACAGGGGGCAGGCTGAAGCTTTCTTT. Based on the CDR3 plus reference TRBV5-1 and TRBJ1-1, the full variable domain is KAGVTQTPRYLIKTRGQQVTLSCSPISGHRSVSWYQQTPGQGLQFLFEYFSETQRNKGNFPGRFSGRQFSNSRSEMNVSTLELGDSALYLCASSPDRGQAEAFFGQGTRLTVV.

The chain uses TRBV4-3 and TRBJ1-3; D is uncertain. The V end lost 1 base, the J end lost 0 bases, and 7 bases lay between the germline ends. There are 15 residues in the CDR3. Per germline, CDR1 LGHNA and CDR2 YSLEER. The CDR3: CASSQAPGSGNTIYF. For the CDR3, the DNA is TGCGCCAGCAGCCAAGCCCCAGGCTCTGGAAACACCATATATTTT.

This rearrangement joins TRBV5-1 to TRBJ1-2, with D perhaps TRBD1 (5 bases). The CDR3 consists of 14 residues. Per the germline V gene, CDR1 is SGHRS and CDR2 is YFSETQ. Trimming cost V 4 bases and J 8 bases, with 18 bases left between them. The CDR3 bases are TGCGCCAGCAGCACCCAAACAGGTGTAGTCGGCTACACCTTC. This translates into CASSTQTGVVGYTF.

CDR3 sequence reads: CASSVEPNSNTEAFF. CDR3 bases: TGTGCCAGCAGCGTAGAACCGAACAGTAACACTGAAGCTTTCTTT. J is TRBJ1-1 and V is TRBV9; no clear D. The CDR3 covers 15 residues. V was clipped by 0 bases and J by 2 bases, with 11 bases between them. The germline V gene has CDR1 SGDLS and CDR2 YYNGEE.

The J gene is TRBJ2-4, the V gene TRBV19; weak D call: TRBD2 (5 bases). Germline CDR1 is LNHDA and CDR2 is SQIVND (reference sequence). Trimming removed 5 bases from V and 0 bases from J, with 14 bases in between. The CDR3 is 16 residues long. The CDR3 DNA follows: TGTGCCAGTAGTCGTGGGAGCCAACTAGCCAAAAACATTCAGTACTTC. It encodes CASSRGSQLAKNIQYF.

The chain has TRBV6-5 and TRBJ1-1; perhaps TRBD1 as D (5 bases). The CDR3 runs 13 residues. Germline-derived CDR1 and CDR2 are MNHEY and SVGAGI. V lost 2 bases and J lost 8, with 12 bases in between. CDR3 protein: CASSYQPHREAFF. Written as DNA, the CDR3 is TGTGCCAGCAGTTACCAACCTCACAGGGAAGCTTTCTTT.

The V and J genes are TRBV6-4 and TRBJ2-6, with a tentative D call TRBD1 (5 bases). The CDR3 spans 15 residues. The V gene's germline CDR1 is MRHNA and CDR2 SNTAGT. V was trimmed by 7 bases and J by 1 base, leaving 11 bases between them. The CDR3 reads CASKKTESGANVLTF. The DNA for the CDR3 is TGTGCCAGCAAAAAGACAGAGTCTGGGGCCAACGTCCTGACTTTC.

This clone was counted between two and nine times. The chain employs TRBV5-1 and TRBJ2-7; TRBD1 matches at 9 bases. CDR1 and CDR2 (germline): SGHRS, YFSETQ. CDR3 length: 14 amino acids. Germline trimming cut 3 bases from V and 8 bases from J; bases unmatched to any gene: 9. The CDR3 DNA sequence: TGCGCCAGCAGCTCAACCGGGACAGGGTTGAAGCAGTACTTC. The encoded protein is CASSSTGTGLKQYF.

This sequence joins TRBV29-1 and TRBJ2-7; 10 bases align to TRBD1. This CDR3 has 12 amino acids. The V gene's germline CDR1 is SQVTM and CDR2 ANQGSEA. V shed 3 bases, J shed 4 bases, and the junction held 0 bases outside the gene matches. This chain's CDR3 is CSVEGQGYEQYF. The CDR3 DNA reads as TGCAGCGTTGAGGGACAGGGGTACGAGCAGTACTTC.

The chain links TRBV9 to TRBJ1-3; 9 bases line up with TRBD1. V lost 4 bases, J lost 5 bases, and 7 bases stayed unmatched. CDR1 SGDLS and CDR2 YYNGEE come from the germline V gene. The CDR3 sequence is 15 residues long. This CDR3 is CASSRWTGERNTIYF. CDR3 nucleotides: TGTGCCAGCAGCCGCTGGACAGGGGAACGAAACACCATATATTTT.

The genes are TRBV20-1 and TRBJ2-5, with D tentatively TRBD2 (6 bases). The ends were cut back, 3 bases at V and 4 bases at J, with 9 bases in the middle. The CDR3 is 12 amino acids. Germline CDR1 DFQATT, CDR2 SNEGSKA (reference sequence). This CDR3 is CSASQAGETQYF. The CDR3, as DNA: TGCAGTGCTAGTCAAGCGGGAGAGACCCAGTACTTC.

The chain recombines TRBV5-5 with TRBJ1-5; D gene ambiguous. Per the germline V gene, CDR1 is SGHKS and CDR2 is YYEKEE (reference sequence). The V end was cut by 2 bases, the J end by 7 bases, with 13 bases between. The CDR3 totals 14 residues. The CDR3 is CASSLEGAEQPQHF. CDR3 nucleotide sequence: TGTGCCAGCAGCTTAGAAGGCGCGGAACAGCCCCAGCATTTT. The complete variable domain, with remaining parts taken from reference TRBV5-5 and TRBJ1-5, reads DAGVTQSPTHLIKTRGQQVTLRCSPISGHKSVSWYQQVLGQGPQFIFQYYEKEERGRGNFPDRFSARQFPNYSSELNVNALLLGDSALYLCASSLEGAEQPQHFGDGTRLSIL.

The chain uses TRBV6-2 or TRBV6-3 and TRBJ1-2, with 7 bases identical to TRBD1. CDR3 length equals 13 residues. Germline assignment: CDR1 MNHEY and CDR2 SVGEGT. With V trimmed by 5 bases and J by 2 bases, 2 bases remained unmatched. In nucleotides, the CDR3 is TGTGCCAGCAGTACGACAGGGAACTATGGCTACACCTTC. As protein: CASSTTGNYGYTF.

The chain couples TRBV7-9 to TRBJ1-1, with 7 bases matching TRBD1. Germline CDR1 is SEHNR and CDR2 is FQNEAQ (reference sequence). V shed 3 bases, J shed 1 base, and the junction held 5 bases outside the gene matches. This CDR3 region has 15 residues. For the CDR3, the DNA is TGTGCCAGCAGCTTGTACAGGGGTGCGAACACTGAAGCTTTCTTT. The encoded protein is CASSLYRGANTEAFF. The full variable domain, with the rest looked up from reference TRBV7-9 and TRBJ1-1, is DTGVSQNPRHKITKRGQNVTFRCDPISEHNRLYWYRQTLGQGPEFLTYFQNEAQLEKSRLLSDRFSAERPKGSFSTLEIQRTEQGDSAMYLCASSLYRGANTEAFFGQGTRLTVV.

Only one count was recorded for this clone. The genes are TRBV6-2 or TRBV6-3 and TRBJ1-1; TRBD1 agrees at 8 bases. The CDR3 runs to 17 residues. Germline-derived CDR1 and CDR2 are MNHEY and SVGEGT. The ends lost 0 bases at V and 4 bases at J; junction bases unmatched: 10. The CDR3 protein is CASSYSVGRGRVTEAFF. The DNA of the CDR3 is TGTGCCAGCAGTTACTCTGTGGGCAGGGGGCGCGTCACTGAAGCTTTCTTT.

J is TRBJ2-4 and V is TRBV9; maybe TRBD1 (5 bases). Trimming cost V 0 bases and J 7 bases, with 11 bases left between them. Germline V gene data show CDR1 as SGDLS and CDR2 as YYNGEE. CDR3 length: 14 amino acids. CDR3 protein: CASSVAGNWNIQYF. The DNA for the CDR3 is TGTGCCAGCAGCGTAGCAGGGAACTGGAACATTCAGTACTTC.

This chain connects TRBV3-1 (or the pseudogene TRBV3-2) to TRBJ2-2, with 11 bases fitting TRBD2. The CDR3 is 17 residues long. Per germline, CDR1 LGHDT and CDR2 YNNKEL (reference sequence). Unmatched junction bases numbered 4, after V lost 4 bases and J lost 0 bases. The DNA of the CDR3 is TGTGCCAGCAGCCCCACTAGCGGGGGCTCGAACACCGGGGAGCTGTTTTTT. It codes for CASSPTSGGSNTGELFF.

This chain links TRBV6-2 or TRBV6-3 with TRBJ1-6; 8 positions match TRBD1. With V trimmed by 5 bases and J by 0 bases, 6 bases remained unmatched. The CDR3 contains 17 residues. Germline values: CDR1 MNHEY, CDR2 SVGEGT. Written as DNA, the CDR3 is TGTGCCAGCAGTATCGGACAGGGTAGCTCCTATAATTCACCCCTCCACTTT. Translation gives CASSIGQGSSYNSPLHF.

This chain joins TRBV5-4 and TRBJ1-2; D is unclear. The CDR3 consists of 13 residues. Looked up from germline, CDR1 is SGHNT and CDR2 is YYREEE (reference sequence). V was trimmed by 1 base and J by 4 bases, leaving 8 bases between them. CDR3 in DNA: TGTGCCAGCAGCTTGACAGTCTTCTATGGCTACACCTTC. Amino acid sequence: CASSLTVFYGYTF.

This chain uses TRBV4-1 with TRBJ2-6, with 10 bases identical to TRBD1. Germline CDR1 is MGHRA and CDR2 is YSYEKL. Losses at the gene ends were 3 bases for V and 0 bases for J; bases not matched to a gene: 5. This CDR3 has 18 amino acids. The CDR3 nucleotides read TGCGCCAGCAGCCAGGGACAGGGGAGGTACTCTGGGGCCAACGTCCTGACTTTC. Encoded protein: CASSQGQGRYSGANVLTF.

This rearrangement joins TRBV6-2 or TRBV6-3 to TRBJ2-5; 9 bases map to TRBD1. The CDR3 is made up of 15 amino acids. V gave up 2 bases and J gave up 4 bases; unmatched junction bases: 5. Germline lookup yields CDR1 MNHEY and CDR2 SVGEGT. The CDR3 is CASSYRDRVRETQYF. The CDR3 region has the DNA TGTGCCAGCAGTTACCGGGACAGGGTCCGAGAGACCCAGTACTTC.

The chain links TRBV29-1 to TRBJ2-7; 7 bases fit TRBD2. The CDR3 consists of 14 residues. Unmatched junction bases numbered 11, after V lost 6 bases and J lost 3 bases. Germline CDR1 SQVTM, CDR2 ANQGSEA. Written as DNA, the CDR3 is TGCAGCGTGAAAGGGACGCGGGGGATCTACGAGCAGTACTTC. Its translation: CSVKGTRGIYEQYF.